This T cell receptor beta chain was identified in a study of shared clonotypes between healthy human individuals. Repertoires were generated with immunoSEQ multiplex PCR, while TCRdb's copy carries only in-frame clones and drops some. This table has approximately 1.9 million clones, over 85% appearing once. CD45RO-negative, CCR7-positively selected cells formed the naive CD8 fraction, excluding terminally differentiated effector memory CD45RA+ cells. This CDR3 spans 17 amino acids. Germline V gene lookup returns CDR1 MNHEY and CDR2 SMNVEV (reference sequence). The V end was cut by 2 bases, the J end by 3 bases, with 16 bases between.

The chain recombines TRBV27 with TRBJ2-2; D not certain. The sequence derives from a man aged 18 to 29 in good health. Some clones in this sample may be carry-over from other donors' samples. Sample: naive CD8+ T cells from PBMCs. CDR3 region: CASSLTERTLDTGELFF. The DNA for the CDR3 is TGTGCCAGCAGTTTAACGGAGCGAACTTTGGACACCGGGGAGCTGTTTTTT.